A selection of T cell receptor beta chains follows, all from one sample in a study of shared clonotypes between healthy human individuals. The repertoire was sequenced with immunoSEQ multiplex PCR; TCRdb's copy has only in-frame clones and lacks some. The profile shows around 1,900,000 clones, around 95% of them singletons. The specimen was naive CD8+ T cells from PBMCs. Every receptor here comes from a man aged 18-30 years in good health. Some clones in this sample may be carry-over from other donors' samples. Each CDR3 is given with its conserved first and last residue. A D gene is named only where the DNA matches it firmly. The size field is filled for only some rows; it gives once, few, many or a size class.

cdr3_aa	cdr3_nt	clone_size	v_call	d_call	cdr3_length	j_call
CATSRDMGRPEEQYF	TGTGCCACCAGCAGAGATATGGGGCGGCCGGAAGAGCAGTACTTC	NA	TRBV15	NA	15	TRBJ2-7
CASSLGGGPLYEQYF	TGTGCCAGCAGCCTGGGTGGCGGGCCACTCTACGAGCAGTACTTC	NA	TRBV7-2	NA	15	TRBJ2-7
CASSLGGSGIYEQYF	TGCGCCAGCAGCTTGGGGGGTAGCGGGATCTACGAGCAGTACTTC	NA	TRBV5-1	TRBD2	15	TRBJ2-7
CASSVAGTVYSVSDTQYF	TGTGCCAGCAGCGTGGCCGGGACAGTTTATTCGGTCTCAGATACGCAGTATTTT	NA	TRBV7-2	TRBD1	18	TRBJ2-3
CASSLVGANWNEQFF	TGTGCCAGCAGTTTAGTCGGGGCGAATTGGAATGAGCAGTTCTTC	NA	TRBV27	NA	15	TRBJ2-1
CATSRFPGTGGTYEQYF	TGTGCCACCAGCAGATTTCCCGGGACAGGGGGAACCTACGAGCAGTACTTC	NA	TRBV15	TRBD1	17	TRBJ2-7
CASSLEVTAADTQYF	TGCGCCAGCAGCTTGGAGGTCACGGCCGCAGATACGCAGTATTTT	NA	TRBV5-1	NA	15	TRBJ2-3
CASSLVFAGTEAFF	TGTGCCAGCAGCTTAGTTTTCGCGGGGACAGAAGCTTTCTTT	NA	TRBV7-9	NA	14	TRBJ1-1
CASSFTGAHGYTF	TGTGCCAGCAGCTTCACAGGGGCCCATGGCTACACCTTC	once	TRBV5-4	TRBD1	13	TRBJ1-2
CASSPLPGRKNTGELFF	TGTGCCAGCAGTCCCCTCCCGGGACGGAAAAACACCGGGGAGCTGTTTTTT	once	TRBV27	NA	17	TRBJ2-2
CASSLGTPRLGTEAFF	TGTGCCAGCAGTCTCGGGACTCCCCGGTTAGGGACTGAAGCTTTCTTT	NA	TRBV28	NA	16	TRBJ1-1
CASISGESYEQYF	TGTGCCAGCATTTCAGGGGAATCCTACGAGCAGTACTTC	NA	TRBV27	NA	13	TRBJ2-7
CASRDRVSYEQYF	TGTGCCAGCCGGGACAGGGTCTCCTACGAGCAGTACTTC	once	TRBV27	TRBD1	13	TRBJ2-7
CASSFSRTSYEQYF	TGTGCCAGCAGTTTTTCCAGGACCAGCTACGAGCAGTACTTC	NA	TRBV27	NA	14	TRBJ2-7
CASSLGPTLSGNTIYF	TGTGCCAGCAGTTTAGGACCGACCCTCTCTGGAAACACCATATATTTT	NA	TRBV28	NA	16	TRBJ1-3
CASSLKTGEGGEKLFF	TGTGCCAGCAGCTTAAAGACAGGGGAAGGAGGTGAAAAACTGTTTTTT	NA	TRBV7-9	TRBD1	16	TRBJ1-4
CASSPEGTPAKEQYF	TGTGCCAGCAGCCCCGAAGGGACACCCGCTAAGGAGCAGTACTTC	few	TRBV9	NA	15	TRBJ2-7
CASSGGQQPNTEAFF	TGCGCCAGCAGCGGAGGACAGCAACCGAACACTGAAGCTTTCTTT	few	TRBV5-1	NA	15	TRBJ1-1
CASSVRDRGHEQYF	TGTGCCAGCAGCGTCCGGGACAGGGGTCACGAGCAGTACTTC	once	TRBV5-4	TRBD1	14	TRBJ2-7
CASSPRAAGELFF	TGTGCCAGCAGTCCTCGGGCGGCCGGGGAGCTGTTTTTT	NA	TRBV27	NA	13	TRBJ2-2
CASSTPRDSYGYTF	TGTGCCAGTAGTACCCCCAGAGATTCCTATGGCTACACCTTC	NA	TRBV19	NA	14	TRBJ1-2
CATSLRDRVEGYTF	TGTGCCACCAGCCTACGTGACAGGGTTGAAGGCTACACCTTC	NA	TRBV15	TRBD1	14	TRBJ1-2
CASSPGLAERSYEQYF	TGCGCCAGCAGCCCGGGACTAGCGGAGCGGTCCTACGAGCAGTACTTC	once	TRBV4-1	TRBD2	16	TRBJ2-7
CATTETGGGYATNEKLFF	TGTGCCACCACGGAGACAGGGGGCGGTTATGCAACTAATGAAAAACTGTTTTTT	NA	TRBV10-3	TRBD1	18	TRBJ1-4
CASTGGNTIYF	TGTGCCAGCACCGGGGGAAACACCATATATTTT	once	TRBV28	NA	11	TRBJ1-3
CASSFQGVYNEQFF	TGTGCCAGCAGTTTTCAGGGGGTCTACAATGAGCAGTTCTTC	NA	TRBV27	TRBD1	14	TRBJ2-1
CASSPRTSPYEQYF	TGTGCCAGCAGCCCTCGGACTAGCCCTTACGAGCAGTACTTC	NA	TRBV27	TRBD2	14	TRBJ2-7
CASSEGTGYQPQHF	TGTGCCAGCAGTGAGGGGACAGGGTATCAGCCCCAGCATTTT	NA	TRBV2	TRBD1	14	TRBJ1-5
CASSPLRDYYEQYF	TGTGCCAGCTCACCCTTAAGGGACTACTACGAGCAGTACTTC	once	TRBV18	TRBD2	14	TRBJ2-7
CASSSRDLPNEKLFF	TGTGCCAGCAGCTCTCGGGATTTACCTAATGAAAAACTGTTTTTT	NA	TRBV7-9	NA	15	TRBJ1-4
CASSLFPTGWSGANVLTF	TGTGCCAGCAGCTTGTTCCCGACAGGGTGGAGTGGGGCCAACGTCCTGACTTTC	NA	TRBV5-6	TRBD1	18	TRBJ2-6
CASSIVMFGSEEAFF	TGTGCCAGTAGTATTGTTATGTTTGGGTCCGAGGAAGCTTTCTTT	once	TRBV19	NA	15	TRBJ1-1
CASSQVINYGYTF	TGTGCCAGCAGCCAGGTGATTAACTATGGCTACACCTTC	NA	TRBV14	NA	13	TRBJ1-2
CASSQVGGPEAFF	TGCGCCAGCAGCCAAGTGGGGGGTCCTGAAGCTTTCTTT	NA	TRBV4-1	NA	13	TRBJ1-1
CSAGQGNTGELFF	TGCAGCGCCGGACAGGGAAACACCGGGGAGCTGTTTTTT	NA	TRBV29-1	TRBD1	13	TRBJ2-2
CASSLYSSSYNEQFF	TGTGCCAGCAGTTTATATTCTAGCTCCTACAATGAGCAGTTCTTC	NA	TRBV27	NA	15	TRBJ2-1
CASRLGGTNTEAFF	TGTGCCAGCAGGTTGGGGGGGACCAACACTGAAGCTTTCTTT	NA	TRBV27	NA	14	TRBJ1-1
CASSPLRTAELIAKNIQYF	TGTGCCAGCAGCCCCCTCCGGACAGCGGAATTAATAGCCAAAAACATTCAGTACTTC	NA	TRBV21-1	NA	19	TRBJ2-4
CASSGLLPYF	TGTGCCAGCAGCGGACTGCTGCCGTACTTC	NA	TRBV7-2	NA	10	TRBJ2-5
CASSLGSTSGWGNEQFF	TGTGCCAGCAGCTTAGGATCGACTAGCGGCTGGGGCAATGAGCAGTTCTTC	NA	TRBV7-9	TRBD2	17	TRBJ2-1
CASSPRAVTDTQYF	TGCGCCAGCAGCCCCCGGGCAGTCACAGATACGCAGTATTTT	NA	TRBV4-1	NA	14	TRBJ2-3
CASSQDPGGVWEKLFF	TGCGCCAGCAGCCAAGACCCGGGGGGCGTCTGGGAAAAACTGTTTTTT	once	TRBV4-3	NA	16	TRBJ1-4
CASSLGVGAWNQPQHF	TGTGCCAGTAGTTTGGGCGTGGGGGCTTGGAATCAGCCCCAGCATTTT	NA	TRBV19	NA	16	TRBJ1-5
CASSFRARGFTDTQYF	TGTGCCAGCAGTTTTCGGGCGAGAGGTTTCACAGATACGCAGTATTTT	NA	TRBV6-6	NA	16	TRBJ2-3
CASSLGLVGGFTEAFF	TGTGCCAGCAGCTTAGGATTGGTTGGGGGGTTCACTGAAGCTTTCTTT	NA	TRBV11-2	NA	16	TRBJ1-1
CASSFRERPYEQYF	TGTGCCAGCAGCTTCCGAGAGCGGCCCTACGAGCAGTACTTC	NA	TRBV7-9	NA	14	TRBJ2-7
CASRQGNTGELFF	TGTGCCAGCAGACAGGGGAACACCGGGGAGCTGTTTTTT	NA	TRBV2	NA	13	TRBJ2-2
CASQKEGLTSNQPQHF	TGTGCCAGCCAGAAAGAGGGACTTACTAGTAATCAGCCCCAGCATTTT	once	TRBV6-6	NA	16	TRBJ1-5
CSVPERTEAFF	TGCAGCGTACCTGAAAGAACTGAAGCTTTCTTT	few	TRBV29-1	NA	11	TRBJ1-1
CATSRDWMTSGYNEQFF	TGTGCCACCAGCAGAGATTGGATGACTAGCGGATACAATGAGCAGTTCTTC	NA	TRBV15	TRBD2	17	TRBJ2-1
CASSQEFRTYEQYF	TGTGCCAGCAGCCAAGAATTCCGGACCTACGAGCAGTACTTC	NA	TRBV14	NA	14	TRBJ2-7
CASSWNPGLYGYTF	TGTGCCAGCAGCTGGAATCCGGGCCTCTATGGCTACACCTTC	NA	TRBV5-8	NA	14	TRBJ1-2
CASRPSLANYGYTF	TGTGCCAGCAGACCCTCCCTAGCTAACTATGGCTACACCTTC	NA	TRBV7-9	NA	14	TRBJ1-2
CASSPEAWQGDGYTF	TGTGCCAGCAGCCCTGAAGCCTGGCAGGGGGATGGCTACACCTTC	once	TRBV6-1	TRBD1	15	TRBJ1-2
CASSPSAGGYYEQYF	TGTGCCAGCAGCCCCTCGGCAGGGGGCTACTACGAGCAGTACTTC	NA	TRBV7-6	TRBD1	15	TRBJ2-7
CASSPFDREADYEQYF	TGTGCCAGCAGCCCATTCGACAGGGAAGCCGACTACGAGCAGTACTTC	NA	TRBV7-2	TRBD1	16	TRBJ2-7
CASSLAGTGYGYTF	TGTGCCAGTAGCCTAGCAGGGACGGGCTATGGCTACACCTTC	NA	TRBV19	NA	14	TRBJ1-2